The present entry profiles one T cell receptor (beta chain) with its context. Its matching antigen is unknown. TCRdb called the 5' RACE reads again in MiXCR, with one record for every CDR3 protein. Here the sample spans 250,000 to 350,000 distinct CDR3 sequences, roughly 17% being singletons. The sample is drawn from a study of T-cell memory formation after mild COVID-19. Broader study findings: Detection of some responders pre-infection suggested pre-existing cross-reactive memory T cells participated.

The V gene's germline CDR1 is SGHNT and CDR2 YYREEE (reference sequence). V lost 3 bases and J 5 bases, leaving 10 bases between the germline ends. This CDR3 contains 13 residues. The sample consisted of PBMCs or a T cell subset sorted from them (not recorded which). The TCR was taken from a man aged 18 to 30 who had mild COVID-19 (a few samples of this study predate the infection). Cell type and time point are not known. The chain combines TRBV5-4 with TRBJ2-3, with D possibly matching TRBD2 (5 bases). CDR3 bases: TGTGCCAGCAGCTCTAAACTAGAAGATACGCAGTATTTT. It codes for CASSSKLEDTQYF. The full variable domain, completed using reference TRBV5-4 and TRBJ2-3, is ETGVTQSPTHLIKTRGQQVTLRCSSQSGHNTVSWYQQALGQGPQFIFQYYREEENGRGNFPPRFSGLQFPNYSSELNVNALELDDSALYLCASSSKLEDTQYFGPGTRLTVL.